Described below is a single T cell receptor beta chain sequence and its context. Its antigen is currently unknown. This specimen belongs to a study of CD8+ T cells in alopecia areata. Study conclusions and caveats: Scalp clonality and expanded CD8+ clones among the top 100 fell significantly with tofacitinib.

Following extraction, RNA underwent reverse transcription to cDNA, which served as the sequencing template. The method was immunoSEQ multiplex PCR; TCRdb's version includes in-frame clones alone and lacks a portion of them. The sample lists under 200,000 clones, 60% occurring once. Sample treatment: oral pan-JAK inhibitor, 5-10 mg twice daily. The CDR3 runs 16 residues. Trimming cost V 1 base and J 5 bases, with 17 bases left between them. Looked up from germline, CDR1 is KGHSH and CDR2 is LQKENI. The sample was CD4+ T cells sorted from blood, taken at week 24, from a patient treated with tofacitinib. This rearrangement joins TRBV18 to TRBJ2-5, with TRBD1 as a possible D gene (6 bases). The sequence was collected from a human donor with alopecia areata. The CDR3 loop is CASSPRRPGDVETQYF. In DNA, the CDR3 is TGTGCCAGCTCACCACGGAGGCCAGGGGATGTGGAGACCCAGTACTTC.